Sequencing of this T cell receptor (beta chain) was carried out in a study of T cells of healthy individuals. In this sample, this clonotype turned up many times. In TCRdb, the 5' RACE reads were re-called with MiXCR into one record per CDR3 protein. The sample lists 65,000 to 95,000 distinct CDR3 sequences, approximately 4.7% occurring once. Germline CDR1 DFQATT, CDR2 SNEGSKA (reference sequence). This CDR3 is built from 11 residues. V shed 4 bases and J shed 3 bases, with 5 bases lying between them. This receptor was taken from a female donor in good health. The chain couples TRBV20-1 to TRBJ2-3; D gene ambiguous. The CDR3 DNA reads as TGCAGTGCTATTGCGACAGATACGCAGTATTTT. Encoded protein: CSAIATDTQYF.